The 20 T cell receptor beta chains listed next were all sequenced from one sample in a study of beta chain features in type 1 diabetes. Study-wide points: When Type 1 diabetes patients were examined, their TCRB CDR3s proved moderately but significantly shorter in all four CD4+ subsets.

Sequencing targeted expressed TCRB transcripts, as all isolated RNA had been reverse transcribed. Sequencing was performed with immunoSEQ multiplex PCR; in TCRdb, only in-frame clones are kept and a portion is missing. The table includes 600,000 or so clones, around 12% detected once. Their antigens are not known. Specimen: naive CD4+ T cells from blood. These receptors were collected from a young man with type 1 diabetes.

This clone was recorded a few times. V gene TRBV9 combines with J gene TRBJ2-4; D gene ambiguous. Germline CDR1 and CDR2: SGDLS and YYNGEE. V lost 0 bases and J 8 bases, leaving 15 bases between the germline ends. The CDR3 consists of 15 residues. The CDR3 loop reads CASSVDPEIRDIQYF. DNA for the CDR3: TGTGCCAGCAGCGTAGACCCTGAAATTAGGGACATTCAGTACTTC.

The V and J genes are TRBV30 and TRBJ1-4; D not certain. CDR3 length: 14 residues. The V end was cut by 3 bases, the J end by 8 bases, with 16 bases between. The V gene's germline CDR1 is GTSNPN and CDR2 SVGIG (reference sequence). CDR3: CAWSLGFDGEKLFF. The CDR3 bases are TGTGCCTGGAGCCTCGGGTTTGACGGCGAAAAACTGTTTTTT.

In this sample, this clone turned up a few times. The gene calls are TRBV5-1 and TRBJ1-5, with 7 nucleotides matching TRBD1. The CDR3 extends over 15 amino acids. Trimming took 8 bases from V and 9 from J; bases not matched to a gene: 17. The V gene's germline CDR1 is SGHRS and CDR2 YFSETQ. The CDR3 loop reads CASSETGNEDRPQHF. Here the CDR3 DNA reads TGCGCCAGTTCCGAGACAGGGAACGAGGATCGGCCCCAGCATTTT.

This clone has just a few counts. The CDR3 nucleotides are TGTGCCAGCTCACTACAGGGACCTTCGTATGGCTACACCTTC. This translates into CASSLQGPSYGYTF. The rearrangement links TRBV18 to TRBJ1-2, with a tentative D call TRBD1 (6 bases). The CDR3 is 14 residues long. V lost 4 bases, J lost 5 bases, and 14 bases lay in between. Per the germline V gene, CDR1 is KGHSH and CDR2 is LQKENI.

This clone was counted between two and nine times. The CDR3 DNA sequence: TGTGCCAGCTCACCACCGGGTCTGGGAATCTATGGCTACACCTTC. Translating it yields CASSPPGLGIYGYTF. The chain links TRBV18 to TRBJ1-2, with no clear D. This CDR3 contains 15 residues. Trimming stripped 0 bases from V and 4 bases from J, with 12 bases between. Germline CDR1 is KGHSH and CDR2 is LQKENI.

This clone was seen more than once but under ten times. The J gene is TRBJ2-3, the V gene TRBV7-8; TRBD2 aligns across 10 bases. CDR1 and CDR2 from the germline V gene are SGHVS and FQNEAQ. This CDR3 spans 15 amino acids. The V segment lost 0 bases and the J segment 5 bases; nucleotides outside the gene matches: 2. The CDR3 region has the DNA TGTGCCAGCAGCTTAGCTAGCGGGGGGTTAGATACGCAGTATTTT. This encodes CASSLASGGLDTQYF.

V and J are TRBV5-4 and TRBJ2-2; D is unresolved. Trimming took 3 bases from V and 1 from J, leaving 13 bases between them. Germline CDR1 and CDR2: SGHNT and YYREEE (reference sequence). CDR3 length equals 16 residues. CDR3 sequence (DNA): TGTGCCAGCAGCTCCCTGGGGAAGATGAACACCGGGGAGCTGTTTTTT. It specifies CASSSLGKMNTGELFF. The whole variable domain, filled in from reference TRBV5-4 and TRBJ2-2, reads ETGVTQSPTHLIKTRGQQVTLRCSSQSGHNTVSWYQQALGQGPQFIFQYYREEENGRGNFPPRFSGLQFPNYSSELNVNALELDDSALYLCASSSLGKMNTGELFFGEGSRLTVL.

With regard to this clone: Other DNA sequences in this specimen translate into the identical CDR3. The chain recombines TRBV5-4 with TRBJ2-1, with TRBD2 matching 7 bases. The CDR3 runs 15 residues. With V trimmed by 2 bases and J by 0 bases, 2 bases remained unmatched. From germline, CDR1 is SGHNT and CDR2 YYREEE (reference sequence). This chain's CDR3 is CASSFPGGSYNEQFF. The CDR3 DNA reads as TGTGCCAGCAGCTTTCCGGGAGGCTCCTACAATGAGCAGTTCTTC.

This clone was found a few times. The chain recombines TRBV28 with TRBJ2-7; 7 bases match TRBD2. The CDR3 runs 14 residues. Germline V lookup: CDR1 MDHEN, CDR2 SYDVKM. The V segment lost 6 bases and the J segment 3 bases; nucleotides outside the gene matches: 8. This CDR3 is CASSRTSDGYEQYF. In DNA, the CDR3 is TGTGCCAGCAGCCGCACTAGCGACGGCTACGAGCAGTACTTC.

The gene calls are TRBV30 and TRBJ1-4; weak D call: TRBD1 (6 bases). Germline V CDR1 and CDR2: GTSNPN, SVGIG (reference sequence). The CDR3 totals 13 residues. V lost 1 base and J lost 8, with 11 bases in between. CDR3 DNA sequence: TGTGCCTGGAGTGAGCGGGGGCGAGAAAAACTGTTTTTT. Protein sequence: CAWSERGREKLFF.

The chain recombines TRBV2 with TRBJ2-5; 7 nucleotides align to TRBD2. V lost 6 bases to trimming and J lost 2 bases; unmatched junction nucleotides: 6. The CDR3 length is 14 residues. Germline CDR1 is SNHLY and CDR2 is FYNNEI. CDR3 loop: CASRNLAAQETQYF. Here the CDR3 DNA reads TGTGCCAGCAGAAACCTAGCGGCGCAAGAGACCCAGTACTTC. Variable domain in full (rest from reference TRBV2 and TRBJ2-5): EPEVTQTPSHQVTQMGQEVILRCVPISNHLYFYWYRQILGQKVEFLVSFYNNEISEKSEIFDDQFSVERPDGSNFTLKIRSTKLEDSAMYFCASRNLAAQETQYFGPGTRLLVL.

This clone appeared a few times. The chain uses TRBV5-8 and TRBJ2-2; 9 bases map to TRBD1. The germline V gene has CDR1 SGHTS and CDR2 YDEGEE. The J segment lost 0 bases and the V segment lost 3 bases, leaving 3 bases of the junction unmatched. CDR3 length: 16 residues. The CDR3 here is CASSSRQGANTGELFF. The CDR3 region has the DNA TGTGCCAGCAGCTCACGACAGGGGGCGAACACCGGGGAGCTGTTTTTT.

The chain uses TRBV5-1 and TRBJ2-5; D remains unclear. The CDR3 covers 14 residues. V was shortened by 1 base and J by 1 base, with 8 bases between the two germline ends. Germline values: CDR1 SGHRS, CDR2 YFSETQ. In nucleotides, the CDR3 is TGCGCCAGCAGCTTGTCCCCGGGCCAAGAGACCCAGTACTTC. It yields the protein CASSLSPGQETQYF.

This sequence joins TRBV5-5 and TRBJ2-5, with D unclear. The ends were cut back, 2 bases at V and 5 bases at J, with 7 bases in the middle. CDR3 length: 12 amino acids. Per germline, CDR1 SGHKS and CDR2 YYEKEE (reference sequence). DNA of the CDR3: TGTGCCAGCAGCTTATCGGAGGAGACCCAGTACTTC. It translates to CASSLSEETQYF.

The J gene is TRBJ2-1, the V gene TRBV27, with a weak D call TRBD1 (5 bases). Germline V gene sequence: CDR1 MNHEY, CDR2 SMNVEV (reference sequence). Trimming shortened V by 3 bases and J by 2 bases, and 11 bases separated the two germline ends. This CDR3 comprises 15 residues. Here the CDR3 reads CASSLGRVTYNEQFF. CDR3 in DNA: TGTGCCAGCAGTTTGGGCAGGGTCACCTACAATGAGCAGTTCTTC.

This clone was detected a few times. The chain is built from TRBV5-1 and TRBJ2-1; maybe TRBD2 (6 bases). CDR1 and CDR2 (germline): SGHRS, YFSETQ. Trimming cost V 2 bases and J 2 bases, with 14 bases left between them. This CDR3 region has 16 residues. The CDR3 protein is CASSFGSSATYNEQFF. CDR3 nucleotide sequence: TGCGCCAGCAGCTTCGGCTCTAGCGCAACCTACAATGAGCAGTTCTTC. Variable domain in full (rest from reference TRBV5-1 and TRBJ2-1): KAGVTQTPRYLIKTRGQQVTLSCSPISGHRSVSWYQQTPGQGLQFLFEYFSETQRNKGNFPGRFSGRQFSNSRSEMNVSTLELGDSALYLCASSFGSSATYNEQFFGPGTRLTVL.

The chain couples TRBV29-1 to TRBJ1-5; the match to TRBD1 covers 7 bases. This CDR3 contains 12 residues. Per the germline V gene, CDR1 is SQVTM and CDR2 is ANQGSEA. The V and J ends lost 7 bases and 7 bases, in that order; junction bases with no gene match: 7. This chain's CDR3 is CSAQGEGQPQHF. The CDR3 nucleotides are TGCAGCGCCCAGGGGGAGGGACAGCCCCAGCATTTT.

V usage is TRBV4-3 and J usage is TRBJ2-3, with 11 nucleotides matching TRBD2. CDR1 and CDR2 from the germline V gene are LGHNA and YSLEER. J was trimmed by 1 base and V by 4 bases; bases with no gene match: 4. The CDR3 extends over 16 amino acids. CDR3 in amino acids: CASSLTLAGGTDTQYF. The CDR3 bases are TGCGCCAGCAGCCTAACACTAGCGGGGGGCACAGATACGCAGTATTTT.

V is TRBV11-2 and J is TRBJ2-7; D gene unclear. Between the trimmed V and J ends, which lost 3 bases and 4 bases, there was a span of 13 bases. This CDR3 has 14 residues. Looked up from germline, CDR1 is SGHAT and CDR2 is FQNNGV. CDR3 sequence: CASSFDRALYEQYF. In DNA form, the CDR3 reads TGTGCCAGCAGCTTTGATCGGGCCCTGTACGAGCAGTACTTC.

This clone was found a few times. The chain is built from TRBV2 and TRBJ2-3, with D possibly TRBD1 on 6 matching bases. The CDR3 covers 14 residues. V gave up 3 bases and J gave up 1 base, with 8 bases separating them. Germline CDR1 reads SNHLY; CDR2 reads FYNNEI. This CDR3 is CASSEGAGTDTQYF. DNA of the CDR3: TGTGCCAGCAGTGAGGGGGCTGGCACAGATACGCAGTATTTT.